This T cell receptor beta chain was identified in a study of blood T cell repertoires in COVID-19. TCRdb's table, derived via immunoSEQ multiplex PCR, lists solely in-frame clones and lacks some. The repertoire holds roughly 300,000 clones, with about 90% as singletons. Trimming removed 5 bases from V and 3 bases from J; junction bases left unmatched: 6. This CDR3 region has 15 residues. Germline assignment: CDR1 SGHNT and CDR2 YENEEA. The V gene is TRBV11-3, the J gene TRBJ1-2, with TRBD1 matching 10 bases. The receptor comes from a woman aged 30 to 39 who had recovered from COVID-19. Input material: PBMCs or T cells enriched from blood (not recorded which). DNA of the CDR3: TGTGCCAGCAGCCCTGGGACAGGGGATGACTATGGCTACACCTTC. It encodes CASSPGTGDDYGYTF.